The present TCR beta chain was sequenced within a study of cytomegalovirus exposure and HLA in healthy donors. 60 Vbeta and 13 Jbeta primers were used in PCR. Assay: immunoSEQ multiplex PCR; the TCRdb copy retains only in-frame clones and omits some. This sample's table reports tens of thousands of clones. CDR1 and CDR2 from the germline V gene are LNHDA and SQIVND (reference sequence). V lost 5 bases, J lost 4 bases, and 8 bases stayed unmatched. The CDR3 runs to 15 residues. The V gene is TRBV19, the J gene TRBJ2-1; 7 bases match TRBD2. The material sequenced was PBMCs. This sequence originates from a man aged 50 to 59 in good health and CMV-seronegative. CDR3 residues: CASSPVWGGYNEQFF. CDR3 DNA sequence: TGTGCCAGTAGTCCCGTGTGGGGGGGGTACAATGAGCAGTTCTTC.